This T cell receptor beta chain originates from a study of blood T cells in healthy people across ages. Study-level findings and limits: The recorded TCR beta diversity per million T cells decreased in a roughly linear manner with age.

This clonotype was counted only a few times. The antigen is not known. Per sample, a minimum of 6 million PBMCs were isolated. CDR3 length equals 13 residues. V was pared by 2 bases and J by 8 bases, with 11 bases between. Through a sample-barcoded 5' primer and a J-beta primer mix, a second PCR was run for roughly 6 to 12 cycles. TCRdb reprocessed the 5' RACE reads via MiXCR and lists one record per CDR3 protein. Of 790,000 or so distinct CDR3 sequences listed, around 50% are singletons. Sequencing was performed on blood. The clonotype was recovered from a man older than 75 in good health. The genes are TRBV12-3 or TRBV12-4 and TRBJ2-3; the D call may be TRBD1 or TRBD2 (5 bases each). The CDR3 loop is CASSLKGGGTQYF. CDR3 DNA sequence: TGTGCCAGCAGTTTAAAGGGTGGGGGTACGCAGTATTTT.